The T cell receptor beta chain described here comes from a study of neurological immune-mediated disorders. About the research overall: Relapsing-remitting disease was seen in most of the 34 multiple sclerosis patients, and secondary progressive disease was seen in 3.

This clonotype has at least ten counts. A 10-nucleotide random UMI tagged transcripts in template-switch 5'RACE cDNA synthesis. TCRdb re-derived calls from the 5' RACE reads in MiXCR, one entry per CDR3 protein. The table shows 55,000 to 70,000 distinct CDR3 sequences, with roughly 3.6% occurring only once. This CDR3 has 14 residues. Germline V gene data show CDR1 as MNHEY and CDR2 as SMNVEV (reference sequence). With 3 bases removed from V and 6 bases from J, the gap between germline ends came to 13 bases. The chain links TRBV27 to TRBJ2-3, with D perhaps matching TRBD1 or TRBD2 (7 bases each). Source material: PBMCs. This TCR came from a man between 25 and 39 years old with multiple sclerosis. The CDR3 DNA follows: TGTGCCAGCAGTTTGGTCAGGGGGGGCGATACGCAGTATTTT. Translation gives CASSLVRGGDTQYF.